The 20 T cell receptor beta chains below all came from one sample that was sequenced in a study of T-cell memory formation after mild COVID-19 (dated by TCRdb to the early 2020s). Libraries were built with 5' RACE. Instrument used: Illumina NovaSeq 6000. Clones were called with MiXCR by TCRdb after fastp trimmed the public reads at Q25, and only in-frame beta chains were retained. Rows with one shared CDR3 protein collapse into an entry with the most common genes and DNA. For this sample there are about 290,000 distinct CDR3 sequences; around a sixth appear just once. Roughly 20% of the sample comes from the top ten. Source material: PBMCs or a T cell subset sorted from them (not recorded which). The receptors originated from a man between 18 and 29 years old who had mild COVID-19 (a few samples of this study predate the infection). The sample titles of this study are shuffled in the database, so cell type and time point are left out; the donor was told from shared clones.

The rearrangement uses TRBV5-5 and TRBJ2-7; the match to TRBD1 covers 9 bases. Germline CDR1 is SGHKS and CDR2 is YYEKEE (reference sequence). The CDR3 is 15 residues long. V shed 0 bases, J shed 5 bases, and the junction held 6 bases outside the gene matches. In DNA, the CDR3 is TGTGCCAGCAGCTTGGATGGGGACAGGGCGAACGAGCAGTACGTC. This encodes CASSLDGDRANEQYV.

The J gene is TRBJ1-2, the V gene TRBV5-1, with 8 bases lining up with TRBD1. With 4 bases clipped from V and 7 bases from J, the junction kept 6 bases outside the gene matches. Germline V gives CDR1 SGHRS, CDR2 YFSETQ. This CDR3 region has 13 residues. In nucleotides, the CDR3 is TGCGCCAGCAGCGAACAGGGGGGTAGTGGCTACACCTTC. Protein sequence: CASSEQGGSGYTF.

This clonotype was picked up a small number of times. The chain combines TRBV24-1 with TRBJ2-1, with D perhaps TRBD1 or TRBD2 (7 bases each). V lost 6 bases and J lost 2, with 10 bases in between. The CDR3 length is 14 residues. The germline V gene has CDR1 KGHDR and CDR2 SFDVKD. The chain's CDR3 is CATSSGTAYNEQFF. CDR3 coding DNA: TGTGCCACCAGTAGCGGGACAGCCTACAATGAGCAGTTCTTC.

The CDR3 reads CASSPRVGQGNEKLFF. CDR3 DNA sequence: TGTGCCAGCTCACCAAGAGTGGGACAGGGTAATGAAAAACTGTTTTTT. The V call is TRBV18, the J call TRBJ1-4, with 9 bases fitting TRBD1. V shed 2 bases and J 4 bases; nucleotides not matched to a gene: 5. The CDR3 contains 16 residues. In germline, CDR1 is KGHSH, CDR2 LQKENI.

The V call is TRBV9, the J call TRBJ1-5, with D uncertain. The V gene's germline CDR1 is SGDLS and CDR2 YYNGEE. V dropped 3 bases and J dropped 7 bases, with 11 bases sitting between them. CDR3 length: 13 amino acids. The CDR3 reads CASSAQAGQPQHF. CDR3 DNA sequence: TGTGCCAGCAGCGCTCAAGCGGGGCAGCCCCAGCATTTT. The variable domain in full, completed from reference TRBV9 and TRBJ1-5, reads DSGVTQTPKHLITATGQRVTLRCSPRSGDLSVYWYQQSLDQGLQFLIQYYNGEERAKGNILERFSAQQFPDLHSELNLSSLELGDSALYFCASSAQAGQPQHFGDGTRLSIL.

The chain uses TRBV7-2 and TRBJ2-5; TRBD2 agrees at 11 bases. In germline, CDR1 is SGHTA, CDR2 FQGNSA. CDR3 length: 17 amino acids. Trimming removed 7 bases from V and 1 base from J; junction bases left unmatched: 11. As DNA, the CDR3 is TGTGCCAGCACCCTGGGAGCTAGCGGGGGGTCCCAAGAGACCCAGTACTTC. It specifies CASTLGASGGSQETQYF.

This chain links TRBV15 with TRBJ1-2, with D perhaps TRBD1 (6 bases). Germline V gives CDR1 LNHNV, CDR2 YYDKDF (reference sequence). V was cut by 1 base and J by 3 bases, with 18 bases left in between. The CDR3 extends over 17 amino acids. The CDR3 coding sequence is TGTGCCACCAGCAGAGCAACGACAGGATTTTACGACTATGGCTACACCTTC. Translated: CATSRATTGFYDYGYTF.

The gene calls are TRBV12-3 or TRBV12-4 and TRBJ2-7; no reliable D call. V dropped 3 bases and J dropped 4 bases, with 19 bases sitting between them. The CDR3 is 16 residues long. CDR3: CASSFRRDVGSYEQYF. CDR3 nucleotide sequence: TGTGCCAGCAGTTTCAGGAGAGATGTTGGGTCTTACGAGCAGTACTTC.

This clonotype was found many times. The chain couples TRBV6-5 to TRBJ1-1; D is unresolved. CDR1 MNHEY and CDR2 SVGAGI come from the germline V gene. With 0 bases removed from V and 1 base from J, the gap between germline ends came to 6 bases. CDR3 length equals 14 residues. CDR3 protein: CASSYSRENTEAFF. The CDR3 DNA is TGTGCCAGCAGTTACTCACGGGAGAACACTGAAGCTTTCTTT.

This clonotype was seen a few times. This chain uses TRBV15 with TRBJ1-5, with 10 bases identical to TRBD1. The trim removed 1 base at V and 5 bases at J, leaving 2 bases unmatched. The CDR3 is made up of 15 amino acids. Per germline, CDR1 LNHNV and CDR2 YYDKDF (reference sequence). The chain's CDR3 is CATSRGDRGHQPQHF. As DNA, the CDR3 is TGTGCCACCAGCAGAGGGGACAGGGGCCATCAGCCCCAGCATTTT. The variable domain in full, completed from reference TRBV15 and TRBJ1-5, reads DAMVIQNPRYQVTQFGKPVTLSCSQTLNHNVMYWYQQKSSQAPKLLFHYYDKDFNNEADTPDNFQSRRPNTSFCFLDIRSPGLGDTAMYLCATSRGDRGHQPQHFGDGTRLSIL.

This clonotype was counted at least ten times. The chain carries TRBV5-1 and TRBJ1-1; 7 bases match TRBD1. The V gene's germline CDR1 is SGHRS and CDR2 YFSETQ. V shed 6 bases and J 3 bases; nucleotides not matched to a gene: 8. The CDR3 is 14 residues long. The CDR3 DNA reads as TGCGCCAGCAAACCAGGGGGTGGATACACTGAAGCTTTCTTT. Translation: CASKPGGGYTEAFF.

The chain recombines TRBV20-1 with TRBJ1-6, with unresolved D. CDR1 and CDR2 (germline): DFQATT, SNEGSKA (reference sequence). Trimming left V 0 bases short and J 0 bases short, with 12 bases between. The CDR3 contains 17 residues. CDR3 sequence: CSARDMGRSSYNSPLHF. The CDR3 DNA sequence: TGCAGTGCTAGAGATATGGGGAGGAGCTCCTATAATTCACCCCTCCACTTT.

This clonotype came up many times. The J gene is TRBJ1-2, the V gene TRBV4-3, with D possibly TRBD1 on 5 matching bases. Germline V lookup: CDR1 LGHNA, CDR2 YSLEER. The length of the CDR3 is 14 residues. Trimming left V 1 base short and J 7 bases short, with 13 bases between. The CDR3 bases are TGCGCCAGCAGCCAAGGAACAGGTCCGGGTGGCTACACCTTC. It translates to CASSQGTGPGGYTF.

The chain links TRBV7-6 to TRBJ2-7; TRBD1 is a possible D gene (6 bases). Germline-derived CDR1 and CDR2 are SGHVS and FNYEAQ. The germline V and J ends were trimmed by 3 bases and 5 bases, with 11 bases remaining between them. The CDR3 totals 13 residues. The CDR3 reads CASSFGGRDEQYF. The CDR3 DNA is TGTGCCAGCAGCTTTGGGGGCCGGGACGAGCAGTACTTC. Together with reference TRBV7-6 and TRBJ2-7, the CDR3 gives the full variable domain: GAGVSQSPRYKVTKRGQDVALRCDPISGHVSLYWYRQALGQGPEFLTYFNYEAQQDKSGLPNDRFSAERPEGSISTLTIQRTEQRDSAMYRCASSFGGRDEQYFGPGTRLTVT.

This clonotype was counted between two and nine times. DNA for the CDR3: TGTGCCAGCAGCCTAGACAGGGGGACCCACAATGAGCAGTTCTTC. This translates into CASSLDRGTHNEQFF. This chain links TRBV7-2 with TRBJ2-1; 9 bases are a match to TRBD1. Germline V gene data show CDR1 as SGHTA and CDR2 as FQGNSA. The ends lost 5 bases at V and 5 bases at J; junction bases unmatched: 7. This CDR3 is 15 amino acids long.

This chain links TRBV28 with TRBJ2-5, with TRBD1 matching 7 bases. This CDR3 contains 15 residues. The germline V gene encodes CDR1 MDHEN and CDR2 SYDVKM. V shed 4 bases and J 4 bases; nucleotides not matched to a gene: 9. CDR3 region: CASSSGTVNTETQYF. The DNA for the CDR3 is TGTGCCAGCAGTTCCGGGACAGTGAACACAGAGACCCAGTACTTC.

V and J are TRBV4-3 and TRBJ2-3; D not certain. V was shortened by 0 bases and J by 1 base, with 11 bases between the two germline ends. The CDR3 contains 16 residues. Germline V CDR1 and CDR2: LGHNA, YSLEER. CDR3 in DNA: TGCGCCAGCAGCCAAGACAGAGAAACTGGCACAGATACGCAGTATTTT. Protein product: CASSQDRETGTDTQYF.

In its sample, this clonotype was seen a few times. This CDR3 reads CASRTSGGVETQYF. In DNA form, the CDR3 reads TGTGCCAGCAGGACTAGCGGGGGAGTTGAGACCCAGTACTTC. This rearrangement joins TRBV7-9 to TRBJ2-5; TRBD2 agrees at 12 bases. CDR1 and CDR2 from the germline V gene are SEHNR and FQNEAQ (reference sequence). V dropped 6 bases and J dropped 5; count of bases not matched to a gene: 4. The length of the CDR3 is 14 residues.

V gene TRBV25-1 combines with J gene TRBJ2-1, with D uncertain. V was trimmed by 5 bases and J by 13 bases, leaving 15 bases between them. CDR3 length equals 12 residues. Germline loops: CDR1 MGHDK, CDR2 SYGVNS. Here the CDR3 DNA reads TGTGCCAGCAGTTGCCGGGTAACACGACAGTTCTTC. The encoded protein is CASSCRVTRQFF.

The rearrangement uses TRBV29-1 and TRBJ2-7; 8 bases are a match to TRBD2. Looked up from germline, CDR1 is SQVTM and CDR2 is ANQGSEA. This CDR3 contains 16 residues. Losses at the gene ends were 2 bases for V and 0 bases for J; bases not matched to a gene: 9. The CDR3 DNA is TGCAGCGTTGAAACCCCGGGAGGGAAAAACTCCTACGAGCAGTACTTC. Its protein is CSVETPGGKNSYEQYF.